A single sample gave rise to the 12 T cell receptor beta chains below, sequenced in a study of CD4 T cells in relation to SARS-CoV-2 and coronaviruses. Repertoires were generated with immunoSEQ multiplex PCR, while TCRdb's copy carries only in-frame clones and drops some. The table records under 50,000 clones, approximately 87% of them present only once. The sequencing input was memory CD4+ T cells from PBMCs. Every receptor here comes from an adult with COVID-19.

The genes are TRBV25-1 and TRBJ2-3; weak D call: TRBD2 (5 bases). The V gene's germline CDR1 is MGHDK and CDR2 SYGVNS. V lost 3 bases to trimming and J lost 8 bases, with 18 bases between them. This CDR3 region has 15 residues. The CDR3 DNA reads TGTGCCAGCAGTGACCCGGGTCCTGAGGGCGGTACGCAGTATTTT. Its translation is CASSDPGPEGGTQYF.

CDR3 amino acids: CASSFGSSGSGNTIYF. The CDR3 nucleotides read TGTGCCAGCAGCTTTGGTTCTTCTGGGAGTGGAAACACCATATATTTT. The V gene is TRBV5-5, the J gene TRBJ1-3, with unresolved D. Germline V gene sequence: CDR1 SGHKS, CDR2 YYEKEE (reference sequence). This CDR3 has 16 amino acids. V shed 2 bases and J shed 3 bases, with 15 bases lying between them. Looking up the rest from reference TRBV5-5 and TRBJ1-3 gives the full variable domain: DAGVTQSPTHLIKTRGQQVTLRCSPISGHKSVSWYQQVLGQGPQFIFQYYEKEERGRGNFPDRFSARQFPNYSSELNVNALLLGDSALYLCASSFGSSGSGNTIYFGEGSWLTVV.

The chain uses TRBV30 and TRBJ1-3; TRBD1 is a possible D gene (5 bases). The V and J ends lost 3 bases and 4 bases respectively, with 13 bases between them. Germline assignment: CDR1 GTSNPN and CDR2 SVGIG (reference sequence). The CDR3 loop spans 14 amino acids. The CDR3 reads CAWRALGVGNTIYF. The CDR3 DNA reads TGTGCCTGGAGAGCCTTGGGGGTCGGAAACACCATATATTTT.

The chain's CDR3 is CASSFGPVRETQYF. CDR3 in DNA: TGTGCCAGCAGTTTTGGTCCGGTGCGAGAGACCCAGTACTTC. The J gene is TRBJ2-5, the V gene TRBV27; D gene uncertain. This CDR3 has 14 amino acids. Germline loops: CDR1 MNHEY, CDR2 SMNVEV (reference sequence). Trimming removed 3 bases from V and 4 bases from J, with 12 bases in between.

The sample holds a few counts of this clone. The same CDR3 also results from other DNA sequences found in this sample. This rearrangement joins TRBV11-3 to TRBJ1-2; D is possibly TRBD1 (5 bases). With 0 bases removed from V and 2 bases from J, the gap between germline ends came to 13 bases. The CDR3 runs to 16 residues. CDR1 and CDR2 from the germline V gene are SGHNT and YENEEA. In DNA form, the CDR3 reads TGTGCCAGCAGCTTAGAAGGTCGCGGGGGGAACTATGGCTACACCTTC. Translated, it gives CASSLEGRGGNYGYTF.

The CDR3 loop reads CASSSVAGFYNEQFF. The CDR3 DNA reads as TGTGCCAGCAGCTCTGTAGCGGGGTTCTACAATGAGCAGTTCTTC. The chain is built from TRBV11-2 and TRBJ2-1; 8 bases fit TRBD2. V gave up 4 bases and J gave up 3 bases; unmatched junction bases: 5. This CDR3 has 15 amino acids. CDR1 and CDR2 (germline): SGHAT, FQNNGV.

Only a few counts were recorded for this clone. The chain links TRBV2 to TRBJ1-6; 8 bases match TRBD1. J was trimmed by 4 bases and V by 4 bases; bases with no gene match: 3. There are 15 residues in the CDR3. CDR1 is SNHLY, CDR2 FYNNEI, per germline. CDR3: CASSGTGHYNSPLHF. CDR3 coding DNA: TGTGCCAGCAGTGGGACAGGGCATTATAATTCACCCCTCCACTTT.

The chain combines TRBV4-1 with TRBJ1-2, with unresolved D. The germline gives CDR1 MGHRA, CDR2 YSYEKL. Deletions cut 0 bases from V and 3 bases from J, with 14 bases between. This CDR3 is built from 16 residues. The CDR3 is CASSQDLRGRDYGYTF. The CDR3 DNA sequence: TGCGCCAGCAGCCAAGATCTTCGCGGGAGGGACTATGGCTACACCTTC.

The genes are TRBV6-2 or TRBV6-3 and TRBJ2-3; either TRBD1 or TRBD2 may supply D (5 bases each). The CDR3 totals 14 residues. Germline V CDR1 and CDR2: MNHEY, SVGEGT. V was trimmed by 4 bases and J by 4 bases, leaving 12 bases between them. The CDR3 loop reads CASSWGVGADTQYF. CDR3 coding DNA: TGTGCCAGCAGTTGGGGTGTGGGGGCAGATACGCAGTATTTT.

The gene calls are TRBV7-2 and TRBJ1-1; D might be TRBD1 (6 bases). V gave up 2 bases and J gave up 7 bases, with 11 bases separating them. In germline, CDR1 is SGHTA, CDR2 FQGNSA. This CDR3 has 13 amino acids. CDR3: CASSLNRVSEAFF. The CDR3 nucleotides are TGTGCCAGCAGCTTAAACAGGGTGAGTGAAGCTTTCTTT.

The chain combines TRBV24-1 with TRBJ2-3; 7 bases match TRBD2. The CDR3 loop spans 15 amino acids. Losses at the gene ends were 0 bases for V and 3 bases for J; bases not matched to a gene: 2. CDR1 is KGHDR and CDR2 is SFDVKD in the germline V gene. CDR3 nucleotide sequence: TGTGCCACCAGTGATTTGGGGGGGGGAACAGATACGCAGTATTTT. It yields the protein CATSDLGGGTDTQYF.

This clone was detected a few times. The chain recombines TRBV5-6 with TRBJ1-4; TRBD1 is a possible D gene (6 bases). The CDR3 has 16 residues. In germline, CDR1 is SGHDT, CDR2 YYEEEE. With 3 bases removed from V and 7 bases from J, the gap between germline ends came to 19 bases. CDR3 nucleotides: TGTGCCAGCAGCTGGACACAGGGTTGGGGTGGTGAAAAACTGTTTTTT. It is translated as CASSWTQGWGGEKLFF.